One TCR beta chain is described in this entry. This clone came up once. The target of this receptor is not known. No base-level quality is on record; no much larger clone is a single base apart. The sample is drawn from a study of cytomegalovirus exposure and HLA in healthy donors (TCRdb year 2017). Turning to the overall study: According to an earlier analysis of around 600 of the donors, about 179 million T cells yielded some 110 million unique TCR beta sequences and around 280 Gb of sequence data. Of the roughly 400 genotyped donors, 80% to 90% were placed in the genetic ancestry cluster associated with self-reported Caucasian donors. Besides the first cohort of around 670 subjects, a separate validation cohort made up of 120 different subjects was used. Every repertoire in the discovery cohort had been generated on one and the same sequencing platform. Approximately 300 gigabases of sequencing data and 75 million to 85 million unique TCR sequences made up an early release that covered 500 to 650 HLA-typed donors. The study used immunosequencing to profile the T cell repertoires of 670 or so subjects and linked those repertoires to cytomegalovirus serostatus. Donor age, sex, ethnicity and CMV serostatus were compiled together with the repertoire data. A handful of DR-DQ haplotypes were handled as single units for association and clustering because linkage in the cohort was strong. HLA typing included class I and class II loci at four-digit resolution. A later genetic analysis took genome-wide SNP genotypes for about 55% of the 666 donors and used that subset as a discovery cohort. The number of typed donors differed by locus: roughly 629-630 for A, B, C, DRB1 and DQB1; 500 to 550 for DQA1; approximately 600 for DPA1; and approximately 450 for DPB1. High-throughput TCR immunosequencing, statistical association of individual TCRs with disease status, and machine learning were combined to predict cytomegalovirus infection status. The later analysis used no new phenotypic data to find candidate immune exposures, relying instead on TCR beta sequences and their occurrence across donors. The study aimed to test whether cataloging public T cell receptors could reveal signatures of past pathogen exposure. An earlier analysis of approximately 630 of the donors applied high-throughput TCR beta sequencing to assess whether each TCR beta V gene segment acted as functional or pseudogenic. On average, approximately 250,000 unique TCR beta nucleotide sequences were sequenced per donor among about 400 genotyped donors of the cohort, with roughly 18% of those sequences being non-productive. A later analysis re-examined previously published TCR beta repertoires from 610 or so donors and added high-resolution HLA genotyping to investigate patterns of TCR occurrence. Summary of the overall study and its limitations: According to a later genetic analysis, donors in an Asian-associated ancestry cluster had fewer N-insertions in productive TCRs than the approximately 610-donor mean. In a later analysis, most CMV-associated TCR beta chains were found to appear HLA-restricted, with HLA associations seemingly driven largely by CMV exposure. According to a later analysis, parvovirus B19, influenza, CMV and Epstein-Barr virus appeared linked to several top co-occurrence clusters. The classifier was reported to diagnose cytomegalovirus status with high specificity and sensitivity in both the original cohort and the validation cohort. Some IMGT-functional V segments, including TRBV6-2 and TRBV6-3, could not be distinguished by the 87-base-pair reads and were therefore excluded. Because HLA typing was unavailable for some donors at each locus, only the typed subset was used in association tests. A few of the identified cytomegalovirus-associated TCR beta chains were confirmed in vitro to be specific for cytomegalovirus antigens. When HLA alleles, especially DR and DQ, strongly co-occurred, TCR associations were difficult to assign to individual alleles. The earlier analysis of about 600 of the donors excluded some 15 rarely observed V segments, including chromosome 9 orphons, because counts were too low. A cluster of highly shared sequence variants was judged likely to be a technical artifact of the sequencing pipeline. Presence/absence analyses assumed roughly uniform sequencing depth across donors, an assumption that may not hold. In an earlier analysis of about 550 of the donors, most TCR beta V segments were observed in productive rearrangements about 87% or about 30% of the time, broadly matching IMGT annotations. A later analysis found that HLA-associated TCR beta chains were more clonally expanded and had lower generation probabilities than equally common non-associated chains. Linkage disequilibrium might explain the correlated functional status among segregating V segments, but an unknown experimental factor could not be ruled out. Most TCR sequences were seen in very few donors, while some public TCRs were found in many individuals. It was suggested by the authors that the approach could potentially be generalized to other disease states and immunological phenotypes. In a later analysis, about 17,000 TCR beta sequences were associated with specific HLA alleles at a false discovery rate of 0.05. An association between a missense DCLRE1C variant and V-gene and J-gene trimming of TCR beta chains was found in a later genetic analysis and replicated in an independent cohort. A total of fewer than 200 TCR beta chains were listed by the study as associated with cytomegalovirus. In this cohort, only TCR beta chains were sequenced, and detectable features were limited by the absence of alpha or paired-chain data. A further reported finding was that TCR beta sequences accurately predicted the HLA-A and HLA-B alleles for most subjects in the first cohort. The only immune exposure information available for the cohort was CMV serostatus. According to a later analysis, TCR association rates differed among HLA loci, with DRB1 alleles showing the most associated TCRs and HLA-C alleles showing the fewest.

CDR1 and CDR2, per the germline V gene (reference sequence), are LNHDA and SQIVND. Clipping removes 7 bases from V and 4 bases from J, with 12 as the unmatched junction base count. Including cysteine and phenylalanine, the CDR3 has 17 amino acids. Only the CDR3 region is kept as DNA, spanning 51 bases read in frame from base 1. In total, fewer than 750 healthy bone marrow donors made up the cohort. Cohort members were all nominally healthy when sampled, although unrecorded immune exposures were likely present. The donor was CMV seropositive and was included in the group of 250 to 350 seropositive cohort members. Every donor gave a peripheral blood sample, and the peripheral blood mononuclear cells from that sample were used for TCR beta sequencing. Genomic DNA extraction from the blood cell samples was performed with the Qiagen DNeasy Blood Extraction Kit. To prepare the library, the immunoSEQ multiplex PCR assay was applied. For the multiplex PCR, a mixture combining 60 forward primers for TCR Vbeta segments and 13 reverse primers for TCR Jbeta segments was used. The CDR3 region of rearranged TCR beta genes was amplified from genomic DNA by a multiplex PCR assay. The Illumina HiSeq System was used to sequence the amplified TCR beta libraries as 87-base-pair reads. Under the source paper's analysis protocol: A later analysis tallied tens of millions of unique TCR beta chains across the 700 or so repertoires, and roughly 11 million of those chains were shared by two or more donors. Raw reads were error-corrected and collapsed into unique sequences by a nearest-neighbor algorithm in which closely related sequences were merged to remove PCR and sequencing errors. CDR3 sequences were aligned to IMGT reference sequences to assign V, D and J gene segments. Each retained sequence needed at least a six-nucleotide match to both a V gene segment and a J gene segment. A rearrangement counted as productive if the CDR3 had no stop codons and remained in frame with V and J, and every other rearrangement counted as non-productive. Following IMGT convention, CDR3 was defined as the stretch from the second conserved V-encoded cysteine up to the conserved J-encoded phenylalanine. The earlier analysis of fewer than 750 of the donors excluded sequences that lacked an unambiguous match to a single V gene segment. In an earlier analysis of approximately 560 of the donors, a V segment was called functional when productive rearrangements were above 56.7%, and segregating when the standard deviation between donors exceeded 5%. A statistical classification framework was developed to diagnose cytomegalovirus status using the catalog of TCR beta chain sequences. A later analysis assigned V and J genes by comparing TCR nucleotide sequences with IMGT/GENE-DB human TR gene sequences. The TCRdist pipeline was used in a later analysis to assign CDR3 sequences and most-parsimonious VDJ recombination scenarios. In a later analysis, each TCR beta chain was defined by its CDR3 amino acid sequence together with its V-gene family, and reads without a unique V-gene family were excluded. As a way to deal with suspected cross-contamination and a sequencing artifact, a later analysis dropped more than 500 nucleotide sequences that were highly shared and had low generation probability. A later analysis calculated a clonal expansion index for each public chain from normalized within-repertoire ranks of inferred template counts. In a later analysis, generation probabilities were computed with a VDJ recombination model fitted to out-of-frame rearrangements, and the resulting probabilities were checked against IGoR. In a later analysis, hypergeometric tests were used to score TCR-TCR, TCR-HLA and TCR-CMV co-occurrence, with a repertoire-size bias correction applied to TCR pairs. A later analysis estimated false discovery rates by permuting HLA or CMV assignments 20 times. A later analysis grouped co-occurring TCRs with DBSCAN, adding TCRdist sequence similarity when clustering within HLA-allele-positive subsets. Co-occurrence clustering excluded repertoires with fewer than 30,000 or more than 120,000 public chains, plus five with anomalous nucleotide sharing. Entries here come from immuneACCESS through TCRdb and include only in-frame sequences with V and J called. Some clones fail to appear in such tables; in the studies checked, an unresolved V gene covers under half of the shortfall, and the cause of the remainder is unknown. V, J and clone size reflect that table, while D and trimming were determined from the DNA. The sample data list nearly 300,000 clones, and more than 80% of these were observed just once. In total, the top ten clones hold roughly 4% of the sample.

This clonotype was obtained from a man between 40 and 49 years old in good health and CMV-seropositive. Sequencing was carried out using PBMCs. Recombination joined TRBV19 with TRBJ2-1, and 11 junction bases match TRBD2. The DNA sequence is TGTGCCAGTACCAGACTAGCGGGACCCGATTATTACAATGAGCAGTTCTTC. The encoded protein is CASTRLAGPDYYNEQFF.